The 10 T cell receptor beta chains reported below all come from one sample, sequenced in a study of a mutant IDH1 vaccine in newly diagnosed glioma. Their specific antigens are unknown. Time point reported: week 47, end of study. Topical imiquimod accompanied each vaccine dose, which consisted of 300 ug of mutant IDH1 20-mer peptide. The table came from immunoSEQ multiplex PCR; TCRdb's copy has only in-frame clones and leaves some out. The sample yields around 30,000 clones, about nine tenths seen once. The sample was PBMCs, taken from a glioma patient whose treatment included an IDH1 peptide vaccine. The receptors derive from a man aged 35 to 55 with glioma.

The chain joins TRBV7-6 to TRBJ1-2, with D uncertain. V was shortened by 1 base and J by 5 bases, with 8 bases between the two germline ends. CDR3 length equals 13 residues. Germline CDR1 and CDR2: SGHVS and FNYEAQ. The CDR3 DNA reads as TGTGCCAGCAGCTTAGGGACGATTTATGGCTACACCTTC. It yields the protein CASSLGTIYGYTF.

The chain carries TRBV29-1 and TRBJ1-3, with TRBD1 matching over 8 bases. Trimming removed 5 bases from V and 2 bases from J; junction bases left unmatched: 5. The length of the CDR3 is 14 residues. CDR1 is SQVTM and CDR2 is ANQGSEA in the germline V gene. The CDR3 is CSVRTGLTGNTIYF. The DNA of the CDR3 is TGCAGCGTTCGGACAGGGTTGACTGGAAACACCATATATTTT.

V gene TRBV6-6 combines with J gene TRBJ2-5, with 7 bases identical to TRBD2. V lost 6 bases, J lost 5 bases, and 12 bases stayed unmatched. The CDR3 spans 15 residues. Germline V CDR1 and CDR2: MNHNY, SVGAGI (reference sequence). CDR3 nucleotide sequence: TGTGCCAGCAGAAAGGGAGGGTCAGGATGGGAGACCCAGTACTTC. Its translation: CASRKGGSGWETQYF.

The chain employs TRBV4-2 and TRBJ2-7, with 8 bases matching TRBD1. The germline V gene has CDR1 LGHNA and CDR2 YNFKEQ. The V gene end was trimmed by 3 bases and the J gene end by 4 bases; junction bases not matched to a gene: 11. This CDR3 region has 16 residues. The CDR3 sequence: CASSQETGGGSYEQYV. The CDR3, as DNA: TGTGCCAGCAGCCAGGAAACAGGGGGTGGAAGTTACGAGCAGTACGTC.

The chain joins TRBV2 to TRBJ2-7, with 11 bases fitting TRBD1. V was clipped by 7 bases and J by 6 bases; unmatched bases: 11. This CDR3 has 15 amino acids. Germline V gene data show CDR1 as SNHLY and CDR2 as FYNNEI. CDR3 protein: CASTLEGQGVGEQYF. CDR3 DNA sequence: TGTGCCAGCACCCTGGAGGGACAGGGGGTTGGCGAGCAGTACTTC. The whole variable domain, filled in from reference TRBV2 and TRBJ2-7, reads EPEVTQTPSHQVTQMGQEVILRCVPISNHLYFYWYRQILGQKVEFLVSFYNNEISEKSEIFDDQFSVERPDGSNFTLKIRSTKLEDSAMYFCASTLEGQGVGEQYFGPGTRLTVT.

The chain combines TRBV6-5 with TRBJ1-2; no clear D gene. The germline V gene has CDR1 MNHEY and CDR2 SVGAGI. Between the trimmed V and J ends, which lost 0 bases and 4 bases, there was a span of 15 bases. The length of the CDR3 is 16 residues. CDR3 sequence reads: CASSYSAVRSSYGYTF. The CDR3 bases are TGTGCCAGCAGTTACTCGGCGGTAAGATCTTCCTATGGCTACACCTTC.

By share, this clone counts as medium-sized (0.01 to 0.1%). The CDR3 is CASSGRSKGSYNEQFF. The CDR3, as DNA: TGCGCCAGCAGTGGACGGAGTAAGGGATCCTACAATGAGCAGTTCTTC. The chain combines TRBV10-1 with TRBJ2-1; the D is unclear. Germline CDR1 reads WNHNN; CDR2 reads SYGVQD (reference sequence). The CDR3 totals 16 residues. Trimming removed 4 bases at V and 1 base at J, with 14 bases between.

The CDR3 DNA is TGCGCCAGCAGCCCTACAGGGGACTATGGCTACACCTTC. It is translated as CASSPTGDYGYTF. The chain couples TRBV5-1 to TRBJ1-2, with TRBD1 matching 7 bases. Looked up from germline, CDR1 is SGHRS and CDR2 is YFSETQ. V lost 4 bases to trimming and J lost 3 bases; unmatched junction nucleotides: 3. CDR3 length: 13 amino acids.

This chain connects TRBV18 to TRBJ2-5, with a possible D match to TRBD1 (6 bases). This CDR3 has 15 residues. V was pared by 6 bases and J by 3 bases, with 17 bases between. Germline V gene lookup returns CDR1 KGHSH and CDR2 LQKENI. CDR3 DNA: TGTGCCAGCTCCCCATCAGCACAGGGTGAAGAGACCCAGTACTTC. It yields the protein CASSPSAQGEETQYF.

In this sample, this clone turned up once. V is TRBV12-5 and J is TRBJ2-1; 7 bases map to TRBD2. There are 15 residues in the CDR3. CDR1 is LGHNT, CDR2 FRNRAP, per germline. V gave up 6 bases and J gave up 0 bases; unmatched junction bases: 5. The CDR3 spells CASGLGGDSYNEQFF. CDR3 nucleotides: TGTGCTAGTGGCCTGGGGGGGGACTCCTACAATGAGCAGTTCTTC.